The rows below give T cell receptor beta chains drawn from one sample of a study of identical twins. TCRdb reprocessed the 5' RACE reads with MiXCR, giving one entry per CDR3 protein. The data show more than 1.5 million distinct CDR3 sequences, with less than 40% seen just once and approximately 0.25% held by the top ten. Material: cord blood. The receptor source for this set is a newborn girl in good health. Each CDR3 is given without its conserved first and last residue. Each record gives: V gene, J gene, CDR3 protein.

V gene: TRBV28
J gene: TRBJ2-2
CDR3 protein: ASVFAGRDTGELF

V gene: TRBV20-1
J gene: TRBJ1-5
CDR3 protein: SAVQGAKVVNQPQH

V gene: TRBV7-8
J gene: TRBJ2-1
CDR3 protein: ASSLGAGAPEVFYNEQF

V gene: TRBV10-1
J gene: TRBJ2-3
CDR3 protein: ASSPSGTRDTDTQY

V gene: TRBV7-2
J gene: TRBJ1-2
CDR3 protein: ASTSLAYGYT

V gene: TRBV7-2
J gene: TRBJ2-7
CDR3 protein: ASSLGTGGYYEQY

V gene: TRBV7-2
J gene: TRBJ1-5
CDR3 protein: ASSLTQQSNQPQH

V gene: TRBV20-1
J gene: TRBJ2-7
CDR3 protein: SARGLGGGPYEQY

V gene: TRBV7-9
J gene: TRBJ1-1
CDR3 protein: AVELGGTEAF

V gene: TRBV7-9
J gene: TRBJ2-7
CDR3 protein: ASSTTGLSEYEQY

V gene: TRBV20-1
J gene: TRBJ2-7
CDR3 protein: SARGDRVSEQY

V gene: TRBV7-8
J gene: TRBJ2-7
CDR3 protein: ASSFRESEQY

V gene: TRBV29-1
J gene: TRBJ2-3
CDR3 protein: SVGFQGAATDTQY

V gene: TRBV12-3/TRBV12-4
J gene: NA
CDR3 protein: ASSPPEPQETQY

V gene: TRBV20-1
J gene: TRBJ1-1
CDR3 protein: SAGGGGAEAF

V gene: TRBV20-1
J gene: TRBJ1-1
CDR3 protein: SAPQYTEAF

V gene: TRBV5-1
J gene: TRBJ2-5
CDR3 protein: ASSLEGGYQETQY

V gene: TRBV5-1
J gene: TRBJ1-2
CDR3 protein: ASSSGTVYGYT

V gene: TRBV10-1
J gene: TRBJ1-1
CDR3 protein: ASSPYGLNTEAF

V gene: TRBV19
J gene: TRBJ2-4
CDR3 protein: ASSPAQAKNIQY

V gene: TRBV20-1
J gene: TRBJ1-5
CDR3 protein: SAVSGSGQPQH

V gene: TRBV20-1
J gene: NA
CDR3 protein: SANPGLALEQY

V gene: TRBV5-1
J gene: TRBJ1-6
CDR3 protein: AGSLADRDNSPLH

V gene: TRBV20-1
J gene: TRBJ1-5
CDR3 protein: SAGTGHTSSNQPQH

V gene: TRBV19
J gene: TRBJ2-3
CDR3 protein: ASGISGGTGTQY

V gene: TRBV20-1
J gene: TRBJ1-4
CDR3 protein: SAIPSVIASNEKLF

V gene: TRBV19
J gene: TRBJ2-1
CDR3 protein: ASWLLAGALVGEQF

V gene: TRBV20-1
J gene: TRBJ2-3
CDR3 protein: SARGGEAQY

V gene: TRBV7-2
J gene: TRBJ1-2
CDR3 protein: ASRKDSGNYGYT

V gene: TRBV10-3
J gene: TRBJ1-4
CDR3 protein: ATCEAGTGGEKLF

V gene: TRBV12-3/TRBV12-4
J gene: TRBJ2-5
CDR3 protein: ASSLRAAGRSYGQY

V gene: TRBV6-1
J gene: TRBJ1-2
CDR3 protein: ASSEIGLGGYT

V gene: TRBV20-1
J gene: TRBJ2-7
CDR3 protein: SAPPGGLTYEQY

V gene: TRBV5-1
J gene: TRBJ2-3
CDR3 protein: ASSTTPGLVSDTQY

V gene: TRBV27
J gene: TRBJ1-2
CDR3 protein: ASSSQGASNYGYT

V gene: TRBV29-1
J gene: TRBJ2-3
CDR3 protein: SVEGGLSPRLGTQY

V gene: TRBV15
J gene: TRBJ2-3
CDR3 protein: ATSRDRESDTQY

V gene: TRBV29-1
J gene: TRBJ2-3
CDR3 protein: SVGAGGPTDTQY

V gene: TRBV21-1
J gene: TRBJ2-1
CDR3 protein: ASSSPTSWGTSSYNEQF

V gene: TRBV28
J gene: TRBJ2-7
CDR3 protein: ASRPPALNLDEQY

V gene: TRBV9
J gene: TRBJ2-1
CDR3 protein: ASSPDWGSYNEQF

V gene: TRBV7-9
J gene: TRBJ1-3
CDR3 protein: ASSLVASGNTIY

V gene: TRBV4-2
J gene: TRBJ2-1
CDR3 protein: ASSRDGTSGYNEQF

V gene: TRBV4-1
J gene: TRBJ2-1
CDR3 protein: ASSQDINEQF

V gene: TRBV11-2
J gene: TRBJ2-7
CDR3 protein: ASSLARTGNDEQY

V gene: TRBV27
J gene: TRBJ2-3
CDR3 protein: ASRTGGPTDTQY

V gene: TRBV6-1
J gene: TRBJ1-1
CDR3 protein: ASSLRLDTEAF

V gene: TRBV2
J gene: TRBJ2-3
CDR3 protein: ASSEVLTSTDTQY

V gene: TRBV7-2
J gene: TRBJ2-3
CDR3 protein: ASSLAGLGRADTQY